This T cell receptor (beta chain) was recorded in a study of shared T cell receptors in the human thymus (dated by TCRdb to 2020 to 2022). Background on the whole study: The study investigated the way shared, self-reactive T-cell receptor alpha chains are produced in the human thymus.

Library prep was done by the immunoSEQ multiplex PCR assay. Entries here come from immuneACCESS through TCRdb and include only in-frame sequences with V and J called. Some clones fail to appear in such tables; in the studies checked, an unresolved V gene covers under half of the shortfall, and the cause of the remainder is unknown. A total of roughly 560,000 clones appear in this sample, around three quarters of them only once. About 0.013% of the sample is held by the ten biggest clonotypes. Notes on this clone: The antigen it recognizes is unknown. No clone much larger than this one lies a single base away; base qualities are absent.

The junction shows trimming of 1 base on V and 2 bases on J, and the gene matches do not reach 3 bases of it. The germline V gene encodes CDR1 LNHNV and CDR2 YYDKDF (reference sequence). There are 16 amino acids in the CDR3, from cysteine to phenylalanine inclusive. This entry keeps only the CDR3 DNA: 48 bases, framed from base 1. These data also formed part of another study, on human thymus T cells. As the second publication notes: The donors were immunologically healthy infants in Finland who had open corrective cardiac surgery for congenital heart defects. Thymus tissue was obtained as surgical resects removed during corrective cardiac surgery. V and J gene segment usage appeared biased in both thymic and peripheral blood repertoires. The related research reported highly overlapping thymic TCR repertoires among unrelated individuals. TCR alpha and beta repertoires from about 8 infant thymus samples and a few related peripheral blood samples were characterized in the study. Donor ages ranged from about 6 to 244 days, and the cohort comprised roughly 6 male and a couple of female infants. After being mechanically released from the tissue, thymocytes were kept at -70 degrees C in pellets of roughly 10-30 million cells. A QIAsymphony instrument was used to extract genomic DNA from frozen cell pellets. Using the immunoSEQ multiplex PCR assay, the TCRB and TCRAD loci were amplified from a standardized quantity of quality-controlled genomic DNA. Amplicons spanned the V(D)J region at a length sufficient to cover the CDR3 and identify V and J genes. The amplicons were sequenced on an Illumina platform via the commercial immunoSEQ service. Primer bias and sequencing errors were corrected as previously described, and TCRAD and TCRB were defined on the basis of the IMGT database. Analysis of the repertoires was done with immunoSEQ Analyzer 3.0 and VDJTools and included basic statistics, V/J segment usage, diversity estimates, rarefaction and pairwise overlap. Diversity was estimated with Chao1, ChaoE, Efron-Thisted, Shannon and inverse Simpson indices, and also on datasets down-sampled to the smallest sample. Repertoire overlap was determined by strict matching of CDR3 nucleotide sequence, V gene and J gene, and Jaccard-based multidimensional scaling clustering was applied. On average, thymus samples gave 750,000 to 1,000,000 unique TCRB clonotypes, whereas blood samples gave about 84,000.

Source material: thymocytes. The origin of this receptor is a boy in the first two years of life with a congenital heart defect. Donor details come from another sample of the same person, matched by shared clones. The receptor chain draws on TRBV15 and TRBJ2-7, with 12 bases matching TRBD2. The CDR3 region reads CATSRVPSGRAYEQYF. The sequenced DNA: TGTGCCACCAGCAGAGTTCCTAGCGGGAGGGCCTACGAGCAGTACTTC.